The TCR beta chain under discussion was sequenced for a study of blood T cell repertoires in COVID-19. Across the whole study: In each case, the material was cDNA or gDNA derived from T cells, B-cell-depleted T cells, or PBMCs.

Trimming stripped 3 bases from V and 2 bases from J, with 5 bases between. CDR3 length: 12 residues. Germline V gives CDR1 SGHRS, CDR2 YFSETQ. How the authors handled the data: Estimation of nucleated cell counts relied on the amplification of reference gene primers. TCRdb keeps only in-frame clones here, not all; method: immunoSEQ multiplex PCR. That table is the source of V, J and clone size, and D and trimming were worked out from the DNA. The table lists roughly 270,000 clones, roughly 85% of them singletons. Enrollees, roughly 18 to 89 years old, lived in roughly 24 US areas. Sample: PBMCs or T cells enriched from blood (not recorded which). The chain uses TRBV5-1 and TRBJ1-1; D is undetermined. The TCR originated in a woman between 45 and 60 years old who had recovered from COVID-19. The CDR3 DNA reads as TGCGCCAGCAGCTCGGGAAACACTGAAGCTTTCTTT. This gives the protein CASSSGNTEAFF.